This record concerns one TCR beta chain sequence. Its target is not known. This sample was taken from a study of T cells in Graves' hyperthyroidism and ophthalmopathy. Findings of the study overall: Researchers report that a 13 V-J model separated ophthalmopathy from stable hyperthyroidism. Most thyroid clonotypes expanded above 0.001 were also detected in blood.

Amplification of TCR beta CDR3 regions used RNA as the template. The HTBI set primed first-round TCR CDR3 RT-PCR. Using its own MiXCR run on the multiplex PCR reads, TCRdb lists one record per CDR3 protein. The table includes about 530,000 distinct CDR3 sequences, under 20% detected once. This CDR3 has 16 amino acids. With 2 bases removed from V and 3 bases from J, the gap between germline ends came to 16 bases. The germline gives CDR1 MGHRA, CDR2 YSYEKL. Sequencing input: blood. The clonotype originates from a woman aged 18 to 35 with Graves' ophthalmopathy. The chain joins TRBV4-1 to TRBJ2-5; either TRBD1 or TRBD2 may fit D (5 bases each). The CDR3 loop is CASSQTGLGRKETQYF. CDR3 coding DNA: TGCGCCAGCAGCCAAACGGGGTTGGGACGGAAAGAGACCCAGTACTTC.